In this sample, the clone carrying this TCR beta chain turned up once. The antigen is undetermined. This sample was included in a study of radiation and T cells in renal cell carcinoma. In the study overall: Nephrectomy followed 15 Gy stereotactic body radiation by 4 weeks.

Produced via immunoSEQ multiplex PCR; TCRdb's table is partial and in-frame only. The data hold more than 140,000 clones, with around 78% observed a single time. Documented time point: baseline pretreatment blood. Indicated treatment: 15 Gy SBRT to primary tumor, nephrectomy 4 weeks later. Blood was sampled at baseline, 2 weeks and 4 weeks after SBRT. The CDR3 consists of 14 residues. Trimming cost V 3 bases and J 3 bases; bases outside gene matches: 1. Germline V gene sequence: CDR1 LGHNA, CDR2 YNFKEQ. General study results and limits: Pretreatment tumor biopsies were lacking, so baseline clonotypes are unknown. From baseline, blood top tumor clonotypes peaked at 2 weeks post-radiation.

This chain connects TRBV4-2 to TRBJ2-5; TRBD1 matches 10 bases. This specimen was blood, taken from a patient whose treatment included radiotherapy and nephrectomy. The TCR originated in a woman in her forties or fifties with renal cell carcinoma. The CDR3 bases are TGTGCCAGCAGCCACGGACAGGGGGAAGAGACCCAGTACTTC. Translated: CASSHGQGEETQYF.